The TCR beta chain described here comes from a study of T cells in Graves' hyperthyroidism and ophthalmopathy. Findings and limits, study-wide: The blood repertoire included most of the expanded thyroid clonotypes above 0.001.

This clonotype was detected ten times or more. Its antigen is not identified. RNA transcripts gave rise to amplified TCR beta CDR3 regions. Carried out on the TCR CDR3, a first-round RT-PCR used the HTBI primer set. TCRdb passed the multiplex PCR reads through MiXCR, listing each CDR3 protein once. The sample has hundreds of thousands of distinct CDR3 sequences; 16% are singletons. Across 18 months, stable Graves' hyperthyroidism was marked by no progression to ophthalmopathy. The V gene's germline CDR1 is DFQATT and CDR2 SNEGSKA (reference sequence). V lost 5 bases and J 0 bases, leaving 13 bases between the germline ends. The CDR3 totals 14 residues.

The TCR comes from a woman under 30 with Graves' hyperthyroidism. Sequencing input: blood. The chain joins TRBV20-1 to TRBJ1-1; D may be TRBD1 (5 bases). In DNA form, the CDR3 reads TGCAGTGCTCGGGAGACGGGACTGAACACTGAAGCTTTCTTT. Residues: CSARETGLNTEAFF.